This is a list of T cell receptor beta chains from one sample in a study of T-cell reconstitution after alpha-beta-depleted transplantation in children. TCRdb redid the calling of the PCR reads with MiXCR, one entry per CDR3 protein. Of 300,000 to 400,000 distinct CDR3 sequences listed, 15% to 20% are singletons. The sequenced sample was PBMCs, mostly from graft donor cells, obtained 360 days after TCRalphabeta/CD19-depleted stem cell transplant. These receptors were taken from a male patient under 10 years old who had a stem cell transplant for acute lymphoblastic leukemia, so the T cells may come from the graft donor. The CDR3 runs from the conserved cysteine through the conserved F or W. D genes are given only for firm matches. Clone size is given for some rows only: seen once, a few or many times, or a class if the clone is expanded.

J gene | D gene | V gene | clone size | CDR3 protein | CDR3 DNA
TRBJ2-1 | TRBD2 | TRBV20-1 | few | CSANRDYPLKDNEQFF | TGCAGTGCTAACCGGGACTACCCCCTTAAAGACAATGAGCAGTTCTTC
TRBJ2-7 | TRBD2 | TRBV29-1 | once | CSVAAGGPYEQYF | TGCAGCGTAGCAGCGGGAGGGCCCTACGAGCAGTACTTC
TRBJ2-7 | . | TRBV5-1 | . | CASSLAFGRGYEQYF | TGCGCCAGCAGCTTGGCCTTTGGCAGGGGCTACGAGCAGTACTTC
TRBJ2-3 | . | TRBV6-2/TRBV6-3 | few | CASSSERETDTQYF | TGTGCCAGCAGTTCTGAGCGAGAGACAGATACGCAGTATTTT
TRBJ2-1 | TRBD2 | TRBV5-1 | few | CASSLTSAEQFF | TGCGCCAGCAGCTTGACTAGCGCAGAGCAGTTCTTC
TRBJ2-3 | . | TRBV7-9 | few | CASSFSTYTDTQYF | TGTGCCAGCAGCTTCTCTACGTACACAGATACGCAGTATTTT
TRBJ2-7 | TRBD2 | TRBV7-2 | . | CASSLASRSQGGYEQYF | TGTGCCAGCAGCTTAGCCAGTCGGAGCCAGGGAGGGTACGAGCAGTACTTC
TRBJ2-3 | TRBD2 | TRBV10-3 | many | CATSSGSVLRLDTQYF | TGTGCCACTTCTAGCGGGAGTGTATTACGTTTGGATACGCAGTATTTT
TRBJ2-7 | . | TRBV21-1 | few | CASSKKRRHPLYEQYF | TGTGCCAGCAGCAAAAAAAGGCGGCACCCCCTCTACGAGCAGTACTTC
TRBJ1-1 | . | TRBV18 | few | CASSSGRPATEAFF | TGTGCCAGCTCGTCGGGGAGGCCAGCCACTGAAGCTTTCTTT
TRBJ2-3 | . | TRBV20-1 | few | CSARGRRDLLTQYF | TGCAGTGCTAGAGGAAGGCGGGACCTTCTCACGCAGTATTTT
TRBJ2-1 | TRBD2 | TRBV6-2/TRBV6-3 | . | CASSSMIAGYNEQFF | TGTGCCAGCAGTTCCATGATAGCGGGGTACAATGAGCAGTTCTTC
TRBJ2-3 | TRBD2 | TRBV11-2 | few | CASRLGGEDTQYF | TGTGCCAGCAGACTTGGGGGGGAAGATACGCAGTATTTT
TRBJ2-5 | TRBD2 | TRBV29-1 | few | CSAKPAGTGETQYF | TGCAGCGCAAAGCCAGCGGGAACGGGAGAGACCCAGTACTTC